The 4 T cell receptor beta chains given below trace back to one sample, sequenced in a study of blood T cell repertoires in COVID-19. The data were produced by immunoSEQ multiplex PCR, yet TCRdb's version contains in-frame clones alone and is incomplete. Of under 200,000 clones in the sample, 86% are singletons; the top ten hold approximately 8%. Material: peripheral blood. The receptors were sampled from a man in his sixties with acute or convalescent COVID-19.

The V and J genes are TRBV28 and TRBJ1-5, with D perhaps matching TRBD1 (6 bases). Trimming cost V 5 bases and J 4 bases, with 24 bases left between them. The CDR3 is 18 amino acids. Germline V lookup: CDR1 MDHEN, CDR2 SYDVKM. The CDR3 nucleotides read TGTGCCAGCAGTCACCCACCAGGGGCCCCCCTGTGGAATCAGCCCCAGCATTTT. Translation gives CASSHPPGAPLWNQPQHF.

The table lists this clone with a count of one. At one end, the junction sequence differs from germline, possibly due to a read error. The chain links TRBV30 to TRBJ2-1; 10 nucleotides agree with TRBD2. Germline-derived CDR1 and CDR2 are GTSNPN and SVGIG (reference sequence). The CDR3 runs to 12 residues. The chain's CDR3 is CAWSVTSGKDVF. The DNA for the CDR3 is TGTGCCTGGAGTGTAACTAGCGGGAAGGATGTCTTC.

The chain is built from TRBV5-8 and TRBJ2-3; 12 positions agree with TRBD2. Germline V gives CDR1 SGHTS, CDR2 YDEGEE. This CDR3 has 14 amino acids. Trimming at V came to 4 bases and at J to 4 bases, leaving 1 base not matched to a gene. CDR3 in amino acids: CASSLAGGPDTQYF. The CDR3 coding sequence is TGTGCCAGCAGCCTAGCGGGAGGGCCAGATACGCAGTATTTT. The complete variable domain, with remaining parts taken from reference TRBV5-8 and TRBJ2-3, reads EAGVTQSPTHLIKTRGQQATLRCSPISGHTSVYWYQQALGLGLQFLLWYDEGEERNRGNFPPRFSGRQFPNYSSELNVNALELEDSALYLCASSLAGGPDTQYFGPGTRLTVL.

The CDR3 spells CATSLDRGRKNTEAFF. The CDR3 nucleotides are TGTGCCACCAGCCTCGACAGGGGGCGGAAGAACACTGAAGCTTTCTTT. V usage is TRBV15 and J usage is TRBJ1-1, with 10 bases identical to TRBD1. Germline V gene sequence: CDR1 LNHNV, CDR2 YYDKDF (reference sequence). The CDR3 is 16 amino acids. J was trimmed by 1 base and V by 5 bases; bases with no gene match: 7.